A single sample is the source of the 17 T cell receptor beta chains below, sequenced in a study of post-analysis software for immune sequencing data. General study points: Controls showed lower frequencies than patients for several TRBV segments, and TRBV5-6, TRBV5-1 and TRBV20-1 were among these.

For these TCRs, the target antigens are not known. Built from TCR beta cDNA, the libraries had unique molecular identifiers in them. TCRdb re-analysed the PCR reads in MiXCR, keeping a single row per CDR3 protein. This table has more than 500,000 distinct CDR3 sequences, around 34% appearing once. Source material: blood. Receptors were obtained from a girl aged 2-17 years with multiple sclerosis.

This chain joins TRBV13 and TRBJ1-1; TRBD1 aligns across 9 bases. The CDR3 totals 15 residues. Germline V CDR1 and CDR2: PRHDT, FYEKMQ (reference sequence). J was trimmed by 3 bases and V by 3 bases; bases with no gene match: 5. The CDR3 reads CASSFSQGADTEAFF. For the CDR3, the DNA is TGTGCCAGCAGCTTTTCACAGGGGGCGGACACTGAAGCTTTCTTT.

CDR3 sequence (DNA): TGTGCCAGCAGGGTCGGGACAGGGAACACTGAAGCTTTCTTT. As protein: CASRVGTGNTEAFF. V usage is TRBV6-6 and J usage is TRBJ1-1; 8 nucleotides align to TRBD1. Germline CDR1 is MNHNY and CDR2 is SVGAGI (reference sequence). Trimming removed 6 bases from V and 1 base from J; junction bases left unmatched: 4. The CDR3 sequence is 14 residues long.

V is TRBV20-1 and J is TRBJ2-3, with D unclear. This CDR3 is built from 14 residues. The V end was cut by 6 bases, the J end by 0 bases, with 13 bases between. The germline CDR1 and CDR2 sequences are DFQATT and SNEGSKA (reference sequence). CDR3 in amino acids: CSAFRDTSTDTQYF. The DNA for the CDR3 is TGCAGTGCCTTTAGAGACACTAGCACAGATACGCAGTATTTT.

This chain joins TRBV7-6 and TRBJ2-1; TRBD2 agrees at 10 bases. Trimming at V came to 7 bases and at J to 6 bases, leaving 12 bases not matched to a gene. The CDR3 consists of 16 residues. CDR1 is SGHVS and CDR2 is FNYEAQ in the germline V gene. The CDR3 region has the DNA TGTGCCAGCACCACCTTAAGCGGGGGGGCCGGCAATGAGCAGTTCTTC. Its protein is CASTTLSGGAGNEQFF. The entire variable domain, with the rest obtained from reference TRBV7-6 and TRBJ2-1, is as follows: GAGVSQSPRYKVTKRGQDVALRCDPISGHVSLYWYRQALGQGPEFLTYFNYEAQQDKSGLPNDRFSAERPEGSISTLTIQRTEQRDSAMYRCASTTLSGGAGNEQFFGPGTRLTVL.

J is TRBJ2-5 and V is TRBV7-9; D perhaps matches TRBD2 (5 bases). CDR1 and CDR2 from the germline V gene are SEHNR and FQNEAQ (reference sequence). The CDR3 consists of 17 residues. V lost 0 bases, J lost 4 bases, and 18 bases lay in between. The CDR3 spells CASSLAGLATATETQYF. For the CDR3, the DNA is TGTGCCAGCAGCTTAGCAGGGCTAGCAACGGCTACAGAGACCCAGTACTTC.

The rearrangement joins TRBV12-3 or TRBV12-4 to TRBJ1-5; 7 bases line up with TRBD1. Trimming at V came to 7 bases and at J to 1 base, leaving 4 bases not matched to a gene. This CDR3 region has 14 residues. For the CDR3, the DNA is TGTGCCAGCACCGACAGGGTGAGCAATCAGCCCCAGCATTTT. Translating it yields CASTDRVSNQPQHF.

This clonotype has more than one count but fewer than ten. CDR3 nucleotides: TGTGCCAGCAGCCGGGACAGGTTGAACACTGAAGCTTTCTTT. Its translation is CASSRDRLNTEAFF. J is TRBJ1-1 and V is TRBV7-2; 8 positions match TRBD1. From germline, CDR1 is SGHTA and CDR2 FQGNSA. The CDR3 loop spans 14 amino acids. V shed 5 bases and J 0 bases; nucleotides not matched to a gene: 2.

The table lists this clonotype with a few counts. The chain has TRBV12-3 or TRBV12-4 and TRBJ1-6; D is ambiguous. Trimming removed 5 bases from V and 3 bases from J, with 11 bases in between. The CDR3 loop spans 15 amino acids. CDR3 amino acids: CASSAREFYNSPLHF. In DNA, the CDR3 is TGTGCCAGCAGTGCCCGGGAGTTCTATAATTCACCCCTCCACTTT.

This clonotype turned up a few times. CDR3 nucleotide sequence: TGTGCCAGCAGCCCAAACAGCGGGGGCAGCACAGATACGCAGTATTTT. It translates to CASSPNSGGSTDTQYF. J is TRBJ2-3 and V is TRBV7-7; 8 positions match TRBD2. V shed 5 bases and J 0 bases; nucleotides not matched to a gene: 7. Germline loops: CDR1 SSHAT, CDR2 FNYEAQ (reference sequence). The length of the CDR3 is 16 residues.

The J gene is TRBJ2-1, the V gene TRBV7-2; 8 bases line up with TRBD1. V was pared by 2 bases and J by 8 bases, with 8 bases of the junction left unmatched. This CDR3 is 15 amino acids long. Looked up from germline, CDR1 is SGHTA and CDR2 is FQGNSA. CDR3 in amino acids: CASSLQGAISDEQFF. The CDR3, as DNA: TGTGCCAGCAGCTTACAGGGGGCGATTTCCGATGAGCAGTTCTTC.

The chain employs TRBV28 and TRBJ2-1; TRBD2 might be the D (6 bases). V lost 4 bases and J 7 bases, leaving 23 bases between the germline ends. CDR3 length: 17 amino acids. Germline V gives CDR1 MDHEN, CDR2 SYDVKM. The CDR3 loop reads CASSSSGGARRGNEQFF. Written as DNA, the CDR3 is TGTGCCAGCAGTTCCTCTGGCGGGGCCCGCCGGGGGAATGAGCAGTTCTTC.

The sample holds one count of this clonotype. The J gene is TRBJ2-7, the V gene TRBV6-5; D is possibly TRBD2 (6 bases). The CDR3 spans 16 residues. CDR1 and CDR2 (germline): MNHEY, SVGAGI. V was cut by 0 bases and J by 12 bases, with 24 bases left in between. DNA for the CDR3: TGTGCCAGCAGTTACTCGATAGTGAGGGGAGGAGAGACCCGGTACTTC. As protein: CASSYSIVRGGETRYF.

About this clonotype itself: A clone one base away is much larger, so this may be a read error. The chain links TRBV7-3 to TRBJ2-1, with no clear D. This CDR3 region has 15 residues. Trimming stripped 1 base from V and 6 bases from J, with 13 bases between. Per the germline V gene, CDR1 is SGHTA and CDR2 is FQGTGA. The CDR3 here is CASSLNVASSNEQFF. CDR3 sequence (DNA): TGTGCCAGCAGCTTAAATGTGGCGAGTAGCAATGAGCAGTTCTTC.

This sequence joins TRBV7-3 and TRBJ2-1; TRBD2 might be the D (5 bases). This CDR3 has 13 residues. The V gene lost 4 bases and the J gene lost 4 bases, with 8 bases spanning the gap. CDR1 is SGHTA, CDR2 FQGTGA, per germline. DNA of the CDR3: TGTGCCAGCAGCTCCACTAGTTACAATGAGCAGTTCTTC. Translating gives CASSSTSYNEQFF.

On this clonotype: A much larger clone differs by one base, so this may be a read error. The CDR3 bases are TGCGCCAGCAGCTTGGGCAGCGGGGGGCGTAATGAGCAGTACTTC. Protein: CASSLGSGGRNEQYF. This sequence joins TRBV5-1 and TRBJ2-7; 9 bases match TRBD2. The germline CDR1 and CDR2 sequences are SGHRS and YFSETQ. This CDR3 contains 15 residues. V shed 0 bases, J shed 7 bases, and the junction held 8 bases outside the gene matches.

This clonotype was recorded a few times. A junction end diverges from the germline sequence, so it may reflect a read error. The chain couples TRBV3-1 to TRBJ2-3, with D perhaps given as TRBD1 or TRBD2 (7 bases each). Germline V lookup: CDR1 LGHDT, CDR2 YNNKEL (reference sequence). The CDR3 is 15 residues long. The CDR3 DNA reads as TGTGCCAGCAGTCAAGCGGGACAGAGCACAGATACGCAGTATTTT. It codes for CASSQAGQSTDTQYF.

This clonotype was counted only a few times. The rearrangement links TRBV5-1 to TRBJ2-3, with D tentatively TRBD2 (6 bases). The germline CDR1 and CDR2 sequences are SGHRS and YFSETQ. The CDR3 extends over 14 amino acids. The V end lost 0 bases, the J end lost 5 bases, and 10 bases lay between the germline ends. The CDR3 coding sequence is TGCGCCAGCAGCTTGGAAGGGCGGGAAGATACGCAGTATTTT. This gives the protein CASSLEGREDTQYF.